One and the same sample provided the 6 T cell receptor beta chains below, sequenced in a study of shared clonotypes between healthy human individuals. Clones were sequenced by immunoSEQ multiplex PCR, and TCRdb holds only the in-frame ones, with some missing. The sample contains about 1 million clones, more than 60% of which appear only once. The sequenced sample was memory CD4+ T cells sorted from blood. Subset noted: CD45RA-negative fraction. The receptors derive from a young man in good health.

The chain joins TRBV19 to TRBJ2-3, with D tentatively TRBD2 (6 bases). V lost 5 bases to trimming and J lost 11 bases, with 17 bases between them. Germline values: CDR1 LNHDA, CDR2 SQIVND (reference sequence). This CDR3 spans 13 amino acids. The CDR3 loop reads CASSGAAGLEQYF. In nucleotides, the CDR3 is TGTGCCAGTAGTGGAGCCGCGGGATTGGAGCAGTATTTT. The entire variable domain, with the rest obtained from reference TRBV19 and TRBJ2-3, is as follows: DGGITQSPKYLFRKEGQNVTLSCEQNLNHDAMYWYRQDPGQGLRLIYYSQIVNDFQKGDIAEGYSVSREKKESFPLTVTSAQKNPTAFYLCASSGAAGLEQYFGPGTRLTVL.

The chain combines TRBV20-1 with TRBJ2-1; D is ambiguous. Germline-derived CDR1 and CDR2 are DFQATT and SNEGSKA (reference sequence). V was shortened by 4 bases and J by 5 bases, with 6 bases between the two germline ends. This CDR3 has 11 amino acids. CDR3 region: CSATPDNEQFF. DNA of the CDR3: TGCAGTGCTACCCCAGACAATGAGCAGTTCTTC.

The V gene is TRBV5-6, the J gene TRBJ1-3, with no clear D. Trimming pared 2 bases from V and 7 bases from J, leaving 10 bases between. Germline V CDR1 and CDR2: SGHDT, YYEEEE. The CDR3 has 13 amino acids. The CDR3 sequence: CASSFGQTNTIYF. DNA for the CDR3: TGTGCCAGCAGCTTCGGGCAGACGAACACCATATATTTT.

About this clone itself: Additional DNA sequences in this sample encode the identical CDR3. The chain couples TRBV18 to TRBJ1-5; the D gene is possibly TRBD1 (5 bases). V lost 3 bases and J 4 bases, leaving 7 bases between the germline ends. This CDR3 is 13 amino acids long. Germline values: CDR1 KGHSH, CDR2 LQKENI. The CDR3 nucleotides read TGTGCCAGCTCACCGACAGCAAATCAGCCCCAGCATTTT. Residues: CASSPTANQPQHF.

This rearrangement joins TRBV7-2 to TRBJ2-7, with D unclear. Deletions cut 0 bases from V and 5 bases from J, with 11 bases between. Germline V gene sequence: CDR1 SGHTA, CDR2 FQGNSA. The CDR3 has 14 residues. This chain's CDR3 is CASSLAGSGNEQYF. CDR3 DNA sequence: TGTGCCAGCAGCTTAGCAGGTTCAGGCAACGAGCAGTACTTC. Complete variable domain (other parts from reference TRBV7-2 and TRBJ2-7): GAGVSQSPSNKVTEKGKDVELRCDPISGHTALYWYRQSLGQGLEFLIYFQGNSAPDKSGLPSDRFSAERTGGSVSTLTIQRTQQEDSAVYLCASSLAGSGNEQYFGPGTRLTVT.

The table lists this clone with a count of one. The chain uses TRBV2 and TRBJ1-2; possible D gene TRBD1, 5 bases. With 4 bases removed from V and 5 bases from J, the gap between germline ends came to 8 bases. The CDR3 runs to 12 residues. The germline V gene encodes CDR1 SNHLY and CDR2 FYNNEI. DNA for the CDR3: TGTGCCAGCAGTGGACAGCTATATGGCTACACCTTC. This sequence encodes CASSGQLYGYTF.